This entry features one T cell receptor (beta chain) sequence. The sample comes from a study of shared clonotypes between healthy human individuals. The assay was immunoSEQ multiplex PCR, and TCRdb's table has in-frame clones only and misses some. Here the sample spans approximately 1.5 million clones, 95% to 99% being singletons. The sequence derives from a man aged 25-45 years in good health. Sequencing was done on a sample of naive CD4+ T cells sorted from blood. The subset here: CD45RA+ positively selected.

The DNA of the CDR3 is TGTGCCAGCAGTGTTGCAAGCGGTAGCTCCTACAATGAGCAGTTCTTC. It yields the protein CASSVASGSSYNEQFF. J is TRBJ2-1 and V is TRBV6-4; maybe TRBD2 (5 bases). Germline-derived CDR1 and CDR2 are MRHNA and SNTAGT. Deletions cut 4 bases from V and 0 bases from J, with 13 bases between. The CDR3 sequence is 16 residues long.